The TCR beta chain under discussion was sequenced for a study of cytomegalovirus exposure and HLA in healthy donors (dated 2017 in TCRdb). Context from the whole study: According to an earlier analysis of 450 to 650 of the donors, some 180 million T cells yielded some 120 million unique TCR beta sequences and about 280 Gb of sequence data. An early release covering 550 to 650 HLA-typed donors comprised 250 to 350 gigabases of sequencing data and tens of millions of unique TCR sequences. Of the roughly 400 genotyped donors, 81% were placed in the genetic ancestry cluster associated with self-reported Caucasian donors. The study aimed to test whether signatures of past pathogen exposure could be identified by cataloging public T cell receptors. The study profiled the T cell repertoires of 550 to 700 subjects by immunosequencing and related them to cytomegalovirus serostatus. In addition to the first cohort of about 650 subjects, a separate validation cohort of 130 or so different subjects was used. The study combined high-throughput TCR immunosequencing, statistical association of individual TCRs with disease status, and machine learning to predict cytomegalovirus infection status. To study patterns of TCR occurrence, a later analysis re-analyzed previously published TCR beta repertoires from around 660 donors and added high-resolution HLA genotyping. In the later analysis, no new phenotypic data were used to find candidate immune exposures; instead, reliance was placed on TCR beta sequences and their occurrence across donors. An earlier analysis of several hundred of the donors applied high-throughput TCR beta sequencing to assess whether each TCR beta V gene segment acted as functional or pseudogenic. Alongside the repertoire data, information on donor age, sex, ethnicity and CMV serostatus was compiled. In a later genetic analysis, genome-wide SNP genotypes for about three fifths of the roughly 670 donors were used, and that subset was treated as a discovery cohort. All discovery cohort repertoires had been generated on a single sequencing platform. Class I and class II HLA loci were covered by the typing at four-digit resolution. The number of typed donors differed by locus: 629-630 for A, B, C, DRB1 and DQB1; some 500 for DQA1; 606 for DPA1; and 450 to 480 for DPB1. A handful of DR-DQ haplotypes were handled as single units for association and clustering because linkage in the cohort was strong. On average, about 200,000 unique TCR beta nucleotide sequences were sequenced per donor among 398 genotyped donors of the cohort, with roughly 18% of those sequences being non-productive. General study outcomes and caveats: When HLA alleles, especially DR and DQ, strongly co-occurred, attributing TCR associations to individual alleles was difficult. A further reported finding was that TCR beta sequences accurately predicted the HLA-A and HLA-B alleles for most subjects in the first cohort. The earlier analysis of some 540 of the donors excluded approximately 15 rarely observed V segments, including chromosome 9 orphons, because counts were too low. Immune exposure information for the cohort was limited to CMV serostatus. Several of the top co-occurrence clusters appeared to be linked to parvovirus B19, influenza, CMV and Epstein-Barr virus, according to a later analysis. An association between a missense DCLRE1C variant and V-gene and J-gene trimming of TCR beta chains was found in a later genetic analysis and replicated in an independent cohort. Cytomegalovirus status was reported to be diagnosed by the classifier with high specificity and sensitivity in both the original and validation cohorts. While some public TCRs were present in many individuals, most TCR sequences turned up only very rarely across donors. The study gave a list of 150 to 200 TCR beta chains associated with cytomegalovirus. A cluster of highly shared sequence variants was judged likely to be a technical artifact of the sequencing pipeline. The presence/absence analyses assumed that sequencing depth was roughly uniform across donors, and that assumption may not be true. In a later analysis, TCR association rates were found to vary across HLA loci, with the most associated TCRs seen for DRB1 alleles and the fewest for HLA-C alleles. Compared with the approximately 600-donor mean, donors in an Asian-associated ancestry cluster had fewer N-insertions in productive TCRs, according to a later genetic analysis. Compared with equally common non-associated chains, HLA-associated TCR beta chains in a later analysis were more clonally expanded and had lower generation probabilities. HLA typing was unavailable for some donors at each locus, so association tests used only the typed subset. Some IMGT-functional V segments, including TRBV6-2 and TRBV6-3, could not be distinguished by the 87-base-pair reads and were therefore excluded. Only TCR beta chains were sequenced in this cohort, and the absence of alpha or paired-chain data limited detectable features. According to a later analysis, most CMV-associated TCR beta chains appeared to be HLA-restricted, and the HLA associations seemed to be driven largely by CMV exposure. Correlated functional status among segregating V segments might be attributable to linkage disequilibrium, but an unknown experimental factor could not be ruled out. It was suggested by the authors that the approach could potentially be generalized to other disease states and immunological phenotypes. At a false discovery rate of 0.05, a later analysis linked 16,951 TCR beta sequences to specific HLA alleles. An earlier analysis of approximately 570 of the donors showed that most TCR beta V segments appeared in productive rearrangements either about 90% or about 30% of the time, which broadly matched IMGT annotations. Three of the identified cytomegalovirus-associated TCR beta chains were confirmed in vitro to be specific for cytomegalovirus antigens.

This clone has a handful of counts. Its recognized antigen is unknown. Per-base quality was not reported, and no clone a single base away is much larger than it. The germline V gene specifies MNHEY as CDR1 and SVGAGI as CDR2. The junction carries 11 bases between V and J, which are trimmed by 0 bases and 3 bases respectively. The CDR3 holds 15 amino acids from the cysteine to the phenylalanine. Solely the CDR3 DNA is kept, with 45 bases framed from the first base. The library relied on the immunoSEQ multiplex PCR assay. For the multiplex PCR, a mixture combining 60 forward primers for TCR Vbeta segments and 13 reverse primers for TCR Jbeta segments was used. The CDR3 region of rearranged TCR beta genes was amplified from genomic DNA with a multiplex PCR assay. Amplified TCR beta libraries were sequenced as 87-base-pair reads on the Illumina HiSeq System. The authors processed their data as follows. Across the roughly 670 repertoires, a later analysis counted tens of millions of unique TCR beta chains, roughly 11 million of which were shared by at least two donors. Raw reads were error-corrected and collapsed into unique sequences with a nearest-neighbor algorithm that merged closely related sequences to remove PCR and sequencing errors. To assign V, D and J gene segments, CDR3 sequences were aligned to IMGT reference sequences. For a sequence to be retained, a match of at least six nucleotides to both a V gene segment and a J gene segment was required. Rearrangements were classified as productive when the CDR3 lacked stop codons and remained in frame with V and J, and all other rearrangements were classified as non-productive. Following IMGT convention, CDR3 was defined as the stretch from the second conserved V-encoded cysteine to the conserved J-encoded phenylalanine. The earlier analysis of a few hundred of the donors excluded any sequence lacking an unambiguous match to a single V gene segment. An earlier analysis of almost 600 of the donors classified V segments as functional when productive rearrangements were above 56.7% and as segregating when the standard deviation between donors was above 5%. A statistical classification framework was developed to diagnose cytomegalovirus status using the catalog of TCR beta chain sequences. In a later analysis, TCR nucleotide sequences were compared against IMGT/GENE-DB human TR gene sequences so that V and J genes could be assigned. In a later analysis, CDR3 sequences and most-parsimonious VDJ recombination scenarios were assigned using the TCRdist pipeline. A later analysis defined each TCR beta chain by its CDR3 amino acid sequence plus V-gene family, and excluded reads lacking a unique V-gene family. In a later analysis, around 600 highly shared, low-generation-probability nucleotide sequences were removed to address suspected cross-contamination and a sequencing artifact. In a later analysis, a clonal expansion index was calculated for each public chain from normalized within-repertoire ranks of inferred template counts. A later analysis computed generation probabilities with a VDJ recombination model fitted to out-of-frame rearrangements, and checked the results against IGoR. A later analysis scored TCR-TCR, TCR-HLA and TCR-CMV co-occurrence with hypergeometric tests, applying a repertoire-size bias correction to TCR pairs. A later analysis estimated false discovery rates by permuting HLA or CMV assignments 20 times. In a later analysis, co-occurring TCRs were grouped with DBSCAN, and TCRdist sequence similarity was added when clustering was performed within HLA-allele-positive subsets. Repertoires with fewer than 30,000 or more than 120,000 public chains, plus five repertoires with anomalous nucleotide sharing, were excluded from co-occurrence clustering. TCRdb stores this immuneACCESS table with in-frame sequences only. Part of the clones is absent; in the studies checked, under half of the shortfall reflects unresolved V genes, and no reason is known for the rest. D and trimming come from the DNA, and the V and J calls and clone size come from that table. This sample is represented by about 150,000 clones; about 81% of them were singletons. Of the sample, about 7.4% falls within the top ten clones.

The cohort consisted of hundreds of healthy bone marrow donors. At the time of sampling, all cohort members were nominally healthy, though unrecorded immune exposures were likely present. The donor was CMV seropositive and was included in the group of almost 300 seropositive cohort members. A peripheral blood sample was provided by each donor, and peripheral blood mononuclear cells were used for TCR beta sequencing. Genomic DNA was extracted from the blood cell samples with the Qiagen DNeasy Blood Extraction Kit. This chain is built from TRBV6-5 and TRBJ1-1; no D gene call is confident. The sequenced sample consisted of PBMCs. This clonotype was obtained from a woman in her forties or fifties in good health and CMV-seropositive. CDR3 region: CASSYSRTRDTEAFF. The DNA reads as follows: TGTGCCAGCAGTTACTCCAGAACTCGGGACACTGAAGCTTTCTTT.